This T cell receptor (beta chain) was retrieved from a study of blood T cell repertoires in COVID-19 (dated by TCRdb to the early 2020s). Study-level background: Samples from collaborators originated in the United States, Italy and Spain and spanned both the acute and convalescent phases of COVID-19. The prospective study material was composed of cDNA or gDNA derived from T cells, B-cell-depleted T cells, or PBMCs. The dataset comprised deeply sampled blood TCRbeta repertoires from subjects exposed to, actively infected with, or recovered from COVID-19. The repertoires were released in a freely available public database intended as a resource for research on the immune response to SARS-CoV-2. Samples were obtained from the ongoing ImmuneRACE study (first 160 participants) and from about 1,300 subjects provided by 6 global collaborators. Sample metadata almost always included a de-identified subject ID, COVID-19 status, age in years and sex. Where available, HLA class I and class II types were obtained from metadata supplied by the sample provider rather than from assay-based typing.

The CDR3 starts with the cysteine, ends with the phenylalanine, and has 15 residues. Only the CDR3 part of the read is kept: 45 bases, read in frame from the first base. CDR1 and CDR2 are read off the germline V gene as MDHEN and SYDVKM. V was cut back by 5 bases and J by 4 bases, leaving a gap of 15 bases between them. The immunoSEQ Assay, a bias-controlled multiplex PCR, was used to amplify TCRbeta CDR3 regions from genomic DNA. Turning to the authors' computational methods: The number of nucleated cells in each sample was estimated by amplification of reference gene primers within the assay. To quantify the absolute abundance of each unique TCRbeta CDR3 rearrangement, sequence reads were collapsed and filtered. For each sample, productive Simpson clonality was calculated by taking the square root of Simpson's diversity index across productive rearrangements. In its TCRdb copy, this immuneACCESS table keeps in-frame sequences only and misses some clones. Where compared with another copy, unresolved V genes explain less than half of these, and the others have no known cause. Clone size and V and J calls were adopted from that table, with D and trimming inferred from the DNA. The sample table records about 300,000 clones; roughly 91% of these occur just once. About 1.7% of the sample rests with the top ten.

General conclusions and limits of the study: The amount of clinical and demographic metadata varied by source and participant and was provided uncurated.

In Seattle, one collaborating source enrolled patients while the infection was active and tracked those patients longitudinally over the course of disease. Collaborating institutions collected whole blood in K2EDTA tubes following their own protocols. Collaborator samples were shipped for TCRbeta analysis as frozen whole blood, isolated PBMCs, or DNA extracted from either sample type. Worth noting for this clone: Its recognized antigen is unknown. No base quality information exists; no much larger clone differs at one position.

The clonotype comes from a woman aged 25 to 39 with COVID-19, enrolled during active disease. Specimen: peripheral blood. The rearranged segments are TRBV28 and TRBJ2-4, with TRBD1 perhaps the D gene, on 6 matching bases. The nucleotides are TGTGCCAGCAGTCCACGCTTGGGGGCTAAAAACATTCAGTACTTC. This gives the protein CASSPRLGAKNIQYF.